Shown below are 4 T cell receptor beta chains from a single sample sequenced in a study of Graves' ophthalmopathy and Graves' hyperthyroidism. Amplification targeted the TCR beta CDR3 regions, with RNA transcripts as the source material. HTBI-primed first-round RT-PCR preceded second-round multiplex PCR. TCRdb reanalysed the multiplex PCR reads using MiXCR and keeps one entry per CDR3 protein. The table has some 1.1 million distinct CDR3 sequences, less than 45% seen once. Source material: peripheral blood or thyroid tissue (not recorded which). All receptors come from an adult man with Graves' hyperthyroidism.

At least ten counts were recorded for this clonotype. The gene calls are TRBV7-9 and TRBJ2-7; TRBD1 matches at 7 bases. Germline V gene lookup returns CDR1 SEHNR and CDR2 FQNEAQ (reference sequence). This CDR3 is 15 amino acids long. J gave up 3 bases and V 5 bases, and 10 bases lay outside the gene matches. The CDR3 nucleotides read TGTGCCAGCAGCCTAGACAGGGTTGGAATCTACGAGCAGTACTTC. Its translation: CASSLDRVGIYEQYF.

In this sample, this clonotype turned up many times. This chain joins TRBV2 and TRBJ2-2; D is ambiguous. This CDR3 spans 14 amino acids. From germline, CDR1 is SNHLY and CDR2 FYNNEI. V was shortened by 0 bases and J by 5 bases, with 7 bases between the two germline ends. The CDR3 loop reads CASSEAWLTGELFF. The CDR3 region has the DNA TGTGCCAGCAGTGAAGCTTGGTTAACCGGGGAGCTGTTTTTT.

The CDR3: CASSPREGVVGELFF. The CDR3 DNA sequence: TGTGCCAGCAGTCCGAGGGAGGGAGTAGTCGGGGAGCTGTTTTTT. The gene calls are TRBV12-3 or TRBV12-4 and TRBJ2-2; TRBD2 aligns across 7 bases. V lost 5 bases, J lost 7 bases, and 10 bases stayed unmatched. The CDR3 consists of 15 residues.

A few counts support this clonotype. The rearrangement links TRBV12-3 or TRBV12-4 to TRBJ2-5, with 9 bases identical to TRBD2. CDR3 size: 15 residues. Trimming cost V 5 bases and J 4 bases; bases outside gene matches: 8. This CDR3 is CASSDYRSGGETQYF. In nucleotides, the CDR3 is TGTGCCAGCAGTGATTACCGTAGCGGGGGAGAGACCCAGTACTTC.